Listed below are T cell receptor beta chains from one sample, sequenced in a study of regulatory T cells in long-lasting Graves disease. In TCRdb, the multiplex PCR reads were re-called with MiXCR into one record per CDR3 protein. The sample carries about 290,000 distinct CDR3 sequences, 22% recorded once. The sequenced sample was peripheral blood mononuclear cells (PBMCs), obtained when the disease was refractory, from a patient treated with antithyroid drugs. These TCRs come from a female donor with Graves disease. Both conserved end residues are part of each CDR3. The order of the fields is J gene, V gene, CDR3 protein.

J: TRBJ2-5; V: TRBV7-9; CDR3: CASSPRTLLPLKETQYF
J: TRBJ2-5; V: TRBV18; CDR3: CASSSEEGTQYF
J: TRBJ2-7; V: TRBV6-9; CDR3: CASSYGLYSYEQYF
J: TRBJ2-7; V: TRBV28; CDR3: CASSPRRLSYEQYF
J: TRBJ2-7; V: TRBV28; CDR3: CASSPLAGSGMVYEQYF
J: TRBJ1-1; V: TRBV11-2; CDR3: CASSLQPQNTEAFF
J: TRBJ1-4; V: TRBV6-1; CDR3: CASSDRTTNEKLFF
J: TRBJ2-1; V: TRBV7-2; CDR3: CASTRTRGNEQFF
J: TRBJ1-1; V: TRBV28; CDR3: CASSTRGGPMNTEAFF
J: TRBJ1-5; V: TRBV30; CDR3: CAWSADSNRPQHF
J: TRBJ2-7; V: TRBV3-1; CDR3: CASSQGQGKFDEQYF
J: TRBJ1-1; V: TRBV20-1; CDR3: CSARVTHRGQNTEAFF
J: TRBJ2-7; V: TRBV6-5; CDR3: CASSYLRREGSYEQYF
J: TRBJ1-2; V: TRBV5-1; CDR3: CASSPRPGADYGYTF
J: TRBJ2-5; V: TRBV30; CDR3: CAWMGGIGVLGQETQYF
J: TRBJ2-2; V: TRBV11-3; CDR3: CASSLEGATGELFF
J: TRBJ2-7; V: TRBV12-3/TRBV12-4; CDR3: CASSLGDPGEQYF
J: TRBJ2-7; V: TRBV12-3/TRBV12-4; CDR3: CASTISGSAEQYF
J: TRBJ1-5; V: TRBV4-1; CDR3: CASSQGMNQPQHF
J: TRBJ2-7; V: TRBV20-1; CDR3: CSANRDRFYEQYF
J: TRBJ2-1; V: TRBV11-2; CDR3: CASTLVPRAASYNEQFF
J: TRBJ2-1; V: TRBV20-1; CDR3: CSASRTGSRHNEQFF